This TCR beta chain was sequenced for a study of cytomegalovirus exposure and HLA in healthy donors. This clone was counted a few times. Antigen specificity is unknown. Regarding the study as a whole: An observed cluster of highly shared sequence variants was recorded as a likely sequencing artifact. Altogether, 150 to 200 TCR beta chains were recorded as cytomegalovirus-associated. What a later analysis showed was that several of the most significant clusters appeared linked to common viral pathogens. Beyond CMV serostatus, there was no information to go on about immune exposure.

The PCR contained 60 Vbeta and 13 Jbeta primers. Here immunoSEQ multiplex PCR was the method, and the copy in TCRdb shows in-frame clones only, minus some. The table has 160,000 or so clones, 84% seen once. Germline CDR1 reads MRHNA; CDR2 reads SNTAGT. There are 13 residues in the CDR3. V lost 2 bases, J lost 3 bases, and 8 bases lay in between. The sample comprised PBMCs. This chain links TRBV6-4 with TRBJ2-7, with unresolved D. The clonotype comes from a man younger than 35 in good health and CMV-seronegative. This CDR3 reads CASSDPSSYEQYF. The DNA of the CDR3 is TGTGCCAGCAGTGACCCCTCCAGCTACGAGCAGTACTTC.